What follows describes a single TCR beta chain. This sample was taken from a study of blood T cell repertoires in COVID-19. Study at large: Sites across the United States, Italy and Spain contributed samples from acute and convalescent COVID-19. T cells, B-cell-depleted T cells, or PBMCs provided the cDNA or gDNA that served as material.

Using immunoSEQ multiplex PCR, the repertoire was profiled, and TCRdb retains in-frame clones only, with some absent. Of 90,000 to 100,000 clones listed, 82% are singletons. V was clipped by 4 bases and J by 0 bases; unmatched bases: 9. From germline, CDR1 is SGHVS and CDR2 FQNEAQ. This CDR3 spans 18 amino acids. The source of this sequence is a man aged 70 or older with acute or convalescent COVID-19. The chain joins TRBV7-8 to TRBJ2-6, with 7 bases aligning to TRBD2. Sequencing used peripheral blood. CDR3 sequence: CASSSRTSASSGANVLTF. DNA for the CDR3: TGTGCCAGCAGCTCCCGTACTAGCGCAAGCTCTGGGGCCAACGTCCTGACTTTC. Drawing the rest from reference TRBV7-8 and TRBJ2-6, the complete variable domain is GAGVSQSPRYKVAKRGQDVALRCDPISGHVSLFWYQQALGQGPEFLTYFQNEAQLDKSGLPSDRFFAERPEGSVSTLKIQRTQQEDSAVYLCASSSRTSASSGANVLTFGAGSRLTVL.